These 29 T cell receptor beta chains originate from one sample sequenced in a study of blood T cell repertoires in COVID-19. Only in-frame clones appear in the TCRdb table, and some are missing; sequencing was by immunoSEQ multiplex PCR. Of approximately 70,000 clones listed, 85% to 95% are singletons. Sequences were obtained from peripheral blood. These receptors all stem from a woman aged 55-70 years with active COVID-19.

This chain connects TRBV7-2 to TRBJ2-4; TRBD2 is a possible D gene (6 bases). With 5 bases removed from V and 1 base from J, the gap between germline ends came to 21 bases. The CDR3 contains 18 residues. Germline lookup yields CDR1 SGHTA and CDR2 FQGNSA. The CDR3 loop reads CASSGDSLGSFAKNIQYF. DNA for the CDR3: TGTGCCAGCAGCGGGGACTCCCTTGGTTCCTTTGCCAAAAACATTCAGTACTTC.

The chain uses TRBV4-1 and TRBJ1-5; TRBD1 aligns across 7 bases. There are 16 residues in the CDR3. Germline trimming cut 1 base from V and 4 bases from J; bases unmatched to any gene: 7. Germline V gene sequence: CDR1 MGHRA, CDR2 YSYEKL. The CDR3 DNA reads TGCGCCAGCAGCCAAGCAGGCAGACAGGGAAATCAGCCCCAGCATTTT. Translating gives CASSQAGRQGNQPQHF.

CDR3 loop: CAISETGTGGLAFF. In DNA form, the CDR3 reads TGTGCCATCAGTGAGACGGGGACAGGGGGCTTAGCTTTCTTT. This chain links TRBV10-3 with TRBJ1-1; 12 nucleotides agree with TRBD1. Germline CDR1 ENHRY, CDR2 SYGVKD. This CDR3 contains 14 residues. V shed 2 bases and J 10 bases; nucleotides not matched to a gene: 5.

This rearrangement joins TRBV7-2 to TRBJ2-1, with unresolved D. Germline-derived CDR1 and CDR2 are SGHTA and FQGNSA. V gave up 2 bases and J gave up 7 bases, with 12 bases separating them. CDR3 length equals 14 residues. The CDR3 here is CASSLMMSANEQFF. CDR3 DNA sequence: TGTGCCAGCAGCTTAATGATGTCTGCGAATGAGCAGTTCTTC.

The chain recombines TRBV5-6 with TRBJ1-5; D might be TRBD1 (6 bases). The CDR3 runs 15 residues. The V and J ends lost 4 bases and 4 bases respectively, with 15 bases between them. Per germline, CDR1 SGHDT and CDR2 YYEEEE. The CDR3 DNA is TGTGCCAGCAGCCGAGGGGGACACTCTAATCAGCCCCAGCATTTT. Its protein product is CASSRGGHSNQPQHF.

The chain carries TRBV6-1 and TRBJ2-7; D is possibly TRBD1 (5 bases). Germline values: CDR1 MNHNS, CDR2 SASEGT. CDR3 size: 14 residues. With 3 bases removed from V and 5 bases from J, the gap between germline ends came to 14 bases. CDR3 in amino acids: CASSDVRRGNEQYF. The CDR3 DNA is TGTGCCAGCAGTGACGTCAGAAGGGGTAACGAGCAGTACTTC.

The CDR3 DNA reads TGTGCCAGCAGCTTAGAAGGAACAGGCAATGGCTACACCTTC. Amino acid sequence: CASSLEGTGNGYTF. The J gene is TRBJ1-2, the V gene TRBV11-2, with a weak D call TRBD1 (5 bases). The CDR3 covers 14 residues. Germline V gene data show CDR1 as SGHAT and CDR2 as FQNNGV. V was pared by 0 bases and J by 6 bases, with 11 bases between.

CDR3 residues: CASSLEGLPNNEQFF. For the CDR3, the DNA is TGCGCCAGCAGCTTGGAGGGACTTCCTAACAATGAGCAGTTCTTC. The chain uses TRBV5-1 and TRBJ2-1; D may be TRBD2 (6 bases). The CDR3 loop spans 15 amino acids. Germline assignment: CDR1 SGHRS and CDR2 YFSETQ. V shed 0 bases and J shed 5 bases, with 12 bases lying between them.

This clone occurred once. The V gene is TRBV28, the J gene TRBJ1-2, with a possible D match to TRBD1 (6 bases). Germline assignment: CDR1 MDHEN and CDR2 SYDVKM. The CDR3 consists of 16 residues. V was pared by 4 bases and J by 8 bases, with 23 bases between. CDR3 in DNA: TGTGCCAGCAGTTCCCTCGCTCCAGGGGTTCGTTGGGGCTACACCTTC. Protein sequence: CASSSLAPGVRWGYTF.

The rearrangement links TRBV11-2 to TRBJ2-2; D uncertain. Trimming pared 3 bases from V and 8 bases from J, leaving 4 bases between. The CDR3 contains 11 residues. Germline-derived CDR1 and CDR2 are SGHAT and FQNNGV. CDR3 sequence reads: CASSFIGELFF. DNA for the CDR3: TGTGCCAGCAGCTTTATTGGGGAGCTGTTTTTT.

This clone was seen just once. The rearrangement joins TRBV11-2 to TRBJ2-5, with TRBD2 identical over 7 bases. The J segment lost 7 bases and the V segment lost 5 bases, leaving 10 bases of the junction unmatched. Germline V CDR1 and CDR2: SGHAT, FQNNGV. The CDR3 contains 14 residues. The CDR3 protein is CASSEISGLGTQYF. Written as DNA, the CDR3 is TGTGCCAGCAGCGAGATTAGCGGGTTGGGGACCCAGTACTTC.

The chain is built from TRBV6-4 and TRBJ2-1, with a possible D match to TRBD2 (6 bases). The CDR3 runs to 14 residues. The ends were cut back, 8 bases at V and 0 bases at J, with 11 bases in the middle. Germline loops: CDR1 MRHNA, CDR2 SNTAGT. The CDR3 loop is CASARGSSYNEQFF. The CDR3 DNA reads TGTGCCAGCGCCCGGGGGAGCTCCTACAATGAGCAGTTCTTC.

This clone has just one count. CDR3 sequence (DNA): TGCGCCAGCAGCTCGGGGGGAAGGTTAGCGTCCTTAGATACGCAGTATTTT. It is translated as CASSSGGRLASLDTQYF. J is TRBJ2-3 and V is TRBV5-1; the match to TRBD2 covers 7 bases. The CDR3 is 17 amino acids. The J segment lost 5 bases and the V segment lost 3 bases, leaving 15 bases of the junction unmatched. Germline V gene lookup returns CDR1 SGHRS and CDR2 YFSETQ. The complete variable domain, with remaining parts taken from reference TRBV5-1 and TRBJ2-3, reads KAGVTQTPRYLIKTRGQQVTLSCSPISGHRSVSWYQQTPGQGLQFLFEYFSETQRNKGNFPGRFSGRQFSNSRSEMNVSTLELGDSALYLCASSSGGRLASLDTQYFGPGTRLTVL.

The CDR3 here is CAWSVLFYEQYF. DNA for the CDR3: TGTGCCTGGAGTGTACTTTTCTACGAGCAGTACTTC. This chain connects TRBV30 to TRBJ2-7; unclear D gene. Germline lookup yields CDR1 GTSNPN and CDR2 SVGIG (reference sequence). The CDR3 runs 12 residues. V lost 0 bases and J lost 3, with 6 bases in between.

The genes are TRBV7-2 and TRBJ1-5; 7 bases are a match to TRBD1. Trimming took 5 bases from V and 2 from J; bases not matched to a gene: 6. Germline CDR1 SGHTA, CDR2 FQGNSA. The CDR3 has 15 amino acids. The CDR3 nucleotides are TGTGCCAGCAGCCCTCCGGGGACAGGCAATCAGCCCCAGCATTTT. Translating gives CASSPPGTGNQPQHF.

This sequence joins TRBV12-3 or TRBV12-4 and TRBJ2-2; D possibly corresponds to TRBD1 (6 bases). V was shortened by 5 bases and J by 4 bases, with 8 bases between the two germline ends. The CDR3 loop spans 13 amino acids. CDR3 protein: CASSKQGTGELFF. CDR3 nucleotides: TGTGCCAGCAGTAAACAGGGCACCGGGGAGCTGTTTTTT.

The V and J genes are TRBV19 and TRBJ1-1; TRBD1 is a possible D gene (5 bases). V dropped 7 bases and J dropped 2 bases, with 11 bases sitting between them. The CDR3 is made up of 13 amino acids. Germline V gene lookup returns CDR1 LNHDA and CDR2 SQIVND (reference sequence). As DNA, the CDR3 is TGTGCCAGTAAGGAGGGGATAAACACTGAAGCTTTCTTT. This encodes CASKEGINTEAFF.

The J gene is TRBJ2-5, the V gene TRBV29-1, with D unclear. Germline-derived CDR1 and CDR2 are SQVTM and ANQGSEA. The CDR3 has 12 amino acids. V lost 4 bases and J 2 bases, leaving 8 bases between the germline ends. The DNA for the CDR3 is TGCAGCGTTGCCGAGGCGCAAGAGACCCAGTACTTC. It codes for CSVAEAQETQYF.

The V call is TRBV10-1, the J call TRBJ2-3; 9 bases agree with TRBD2. The CDR3 runs to 16 residues. Germline assignment: CDR1 WNHNN and CDR2 SYGVQD (reference sequence). J was trimmed by 6 bases and V by 2 bases; bases with no gene match: 9. In DNA, the CDR3 is TGCGCCAGCAGTGAGGGCCTAGCGGGAAGGGCGGATACGCAGTATTTT. The encoded protein is CASSEGLAGRADTQYF.

The J gene is TRBJ2-7, the V gene TRBV18; no clear D gene. There are 14 residues in the CDR3. Germline CDR1 reads KGHSH; CDR2 reads LQKENI. V lost 2 bases to trimming and J lost 0 bases, with 8 bases between them. The CDR3 reads CASSPYSSSYEQYF. For the CDR3, the DNA is TGTGCCAGCTCACCATACAGCAGCTCCTACGAGCAGTACTTC.

The genes are TRBV24-1 and TRBJ2-7; TRBD2 matches 8 bases. Germline CDR1 reads KGHDR; CDR2 reads SFDVKD. The V gene end was trimmed by 0 bases and the J gene end by 4 bases; junction bases not matched to a gene: 4. The CDR3 runs to 15 residues. CDR3 nucleotides: TGTGCCACCAGTGATTTGTTTAGCGGGATATACGAGCAGTACTTC. It encodes CATSDLFSGIYEQYF.

The genes are TRBV27 and TRBJ1-4; TRBD1 matches at 8 bases. The germline V gene encodes CDR1 MNHEY and CDR2 SMNVEV (reference sequence). V was clipped by 4 bases and J by 6 bases; unmatched bases: 13. This CDR3 spans 17 amino acids. CDR3 sequence (DNA): TGTGCCAGCAGTTACCTCAAGACAGGGGCCCCAGATGAAAAACTGTTTTTT. This gives the protein CASSYLKTGAPDEKLFF.

The V and J genes are TRBV13 and TRBJ1-2; 8 nucleotides align to TRBD1. Germline V gene data show CDR1 as PRHDT and CDR2 as FYEKMQ (reference sequence). The CDR3 is made up of 16 amino acids. The trim removed 5 bases at V and 6 bases at J, leaving 14 bases unmatched. The CDR3: CASSPAVPGQGNGYTF. The CDR3 bases are TGTGCCAGCAGCCCCGCGGTACCCGGACAGGGCAATGGCTACACCTTC.

The chain employs TRBV7-2 and TRBJ2-3; TRBD2 matches at 9 bases. J was trimmed by 5 bases and V by 1 base; bases with no gene match: 7. The CDR3 spans 16 residues. In germline, CDR1 is SGHTA, CDR2 FQGNSA. CDR3 protein: CASSLGASGTGDTQYF. CDR3 bases: TGTGCCAGCAGCTTAGGGGCTAGCGGGACGGGAGATACGCAGTATTTT.

The chain has TRBV5-1 and TRBJ2-7; 9 positions match TRBD1. Germline V CDR1 and CDR2: SGHRS, YFSETQ. This CDR3 contains 12 residues. J was trimmed by 5 bases and V by 3 bases; bases with no gene match: 0. CDR3 bases: TGCGCCAGCAGCTGGGACAGGGACGAGCAGTACTTC. It encodes CASSWDRDEQYF. The full variable domain, with the rest looked up from reference TRBV5-1 and TRBJ2-7, is KAGVTQTPRYLIKTRGQQVTLSCSPISGHRSVSWYQQTPGQGLQFLFEYFSETQRNKGNFPGRFSGRQFSNSRSEMNVSTLELGDSALYLCASSWDRDEQYFGPGTRLTVT.

The J gene is TRBJ1-2, the V gene TRBV5-1; 9 bases align to TRBD1. V lost 7 bases and J lost 2; bases outside the gene matches: 6. CDR3 size: 14 residues. The V gene's germline CDR1 is SGHRS and CDR2 YFSETQ. In nucleotides, the CDR3 is TGCGCCAGCTTTACCGGGACAGGGAACTATGGCTACACCTTC. This codes for CASFTGTGNYGYTF.

This sequence joins TRBV5-1 and TRBJ2-1, with 9 bases fitting TRBD2. Unmatched junction bases numbered 6, after V lost 5 bases and J lost 6 bases. Germline CDR1 reads SGHRS; CDR2 reads YFSETQ. The CDR3 totals 14 residues. In nucleotides, the CDR3 is TGCGCCAGCAGTAAGCGGGAGGTAGGCAATGAGCAGTTCTTC. Its protein product is CASSKREVGNEQFF.

This clone appeared a single time. The chain is built from TRBV27 and TRBJ2-1, with 15 positions matching TRBD2. Germline trimming cut 5 bases from V and 4 bases from J; bases unmatched to any gene: 18. Germline lookup yields CDR1 MNHEY and CDR2 SMNVEV (reference sequence). The CDR3 consists of 21 residues. The CDR3 DNA follows: TGTGCCAGCAGTCCCCAAGGGACTAGCGGGAGGACTACCCCCTTTTACAATGAGCAGTTCTTC. It specifies CASSPQGTSGRTTPFYNEQFF.

This chain uses TRBV7-9 with TRBJ1-5; D perhaps matches TRBD1 (5 bases). Germline V gene data show CDR1 as SEHNR and CDR2 as FQNEAQ (reference sequence). There are 13 residues in the CDR3. V was cut by 5 bases and J by 8 bases, with 13 bases left in between. The CDR3 bases are TGTGCCAGCAGCGTGGGACTAGGAGAGCCCCAGCATTTT. Translated: CASSVGLGEPQHF.